This TCR beta chain was found in a study of blood T cell repertoires in COVID-19. Study summary: There were acute and convalescent COVID-19 samples, and they came from the United States, Italy and Spain. T cells, B-cell-depleted T cells, or PBMCs supplied cDNA or gDNA.

Original handling: Reference gene primer amplification gave estimated nucleated cell counts. Using immunoSEQ multiplex PCR, the repertoire was profiled, and TCRdb retains in-frame clones only, with some absent. V, J and clone size are those of that table, while D and trimming were read from the DNA. The table records roughly 72,000 clones, about 81% of them present only once. Material for sequencing was peripheral blood. The receptor was derived from a woman of 80 years or more with acute or convalescent COVID-19.

The CDR3 nucleotides read TGTGCCAGCAGTTACTCCGGCGGGGGCCAAGAGACCCAGTACTTC. Its protein product is CASSYSGGGQETQYF. The chain is built from TRBV6-6 and TRBJ2-5; the match to TRBD2 covers 7 bases. The CDR3 spans 15 residues. Trimming removed 0 bases from V and 1 base from J; junction bases left unmatched: 2. The germline V gene has CDR1 MNHNY and CDR2 SVGAGI (reference sequence).